This TCR beta chain was found in a study of cytomegalovirus exposure and HLA in healthy donors. Turning to the study itself: In a previous analysis, 120 million or so unique TCR beta sequences were found from some 200 million T cells. Points from the study as a whole: Later examination showed HLA-associated TCR beta chains had greater clonal expansion than equally common others.

As regards this clone: Its target is not known. Germline and junction disagree at one end, which may indicate a read error.

PCR amplification relied on 60 Vbeta primers (plus 13 Jbeta primers). Data came from immunoSEQ multiplex PCR; TCRdb stores just in-frame clones and leaves some out. This repertoire shows roughly 84,000 clones, 70% to 80% found once; its top ten account for around 15%. The clonotype comes from a human donor in good health. Sequencing input: PBMCs.

The CDR3 spells CASSLAHAGSSNQPQNF. The DNA of the CDR3 is TGTGCCAGCAGCTTAGCGCATGCGGGAAGCAGCAATCAGCCCCAGAATTTT. V usage is TRBV7-9 and J usage is TRBJ1-5; D is ambiguous. The CDR3 has 17 residues. The germline V gene has CDR1 SEHNR and CDR2 FQNEAQ (reference sequence). Supplemented by reference TRBV7-9 and TRBJ1-5, the full variable domain reads DTGVSQNPRHKITKRGQNVTFRCDPISEHNRLYWYRQTLGQGPEFLTYFQNEAQLEKSRLLSDRFSAERPKGSFSTLEIQRTEQGDSAMYLCASSLAHAGSSNQPQNFGDGTRLSIL.